This T cell receptor (beta chain) derives from a study of blood T cells in healthy people across ages. Points on this clonotype: Antigen specificity is unknown.

A sample-barcoded 5' primer and a J-beta primer mix were used in a second PCR of roughly 6 to 11 cycles. From the 5' RACE reads, TCRdb called clonotypes with MiXCR, one entry per CDR3 protein. Among roughly 1.9 million distinct CDR3 sequences, about two fifths were seen once, and the ten largest hold about 21%. Study outcomes and limitations: PBMCs left unsorted prevented a conclusive naive versus antigen-experienced comparison.

V lost 0 bases and J 7 bases, leaving 9 bases between the germline ends. The CDR3 totals 13 residues. Germline assignment: CDR1 DFQATT and CDR2 SNEGSKA (reference sequence). Sample: blood. J is TRBJ1-4 and V is TRBV20-1, with no clear D. The TCR sequence derives from a human donor in good health. CDR3 amino acids: CSAREVRSEKLFF. In DNA, the CDR3 is TGCAGTGCTAGAGAGGTCCGTAGTGAAAAACTGTTTTTT.